Listed below are T cell receptor beta chains from one sample, sequenced in a study of blood T cell repertoires in COVID-19. Clones were read by immunoSEQ multiplex PCR, and TCRdb kept only the in-frame ones, dropping some. The data contain some 220,000 clones, 86% of them singletons. The sample was PBMCs or T cells enriched from blood (not recorded which). These TCRs come from a woman between 50 and 59 years old in a cohort exposed to, infected with or recovered from COVID-19 (not recorded which). Both conserved end residues are part of each CDR3. A D gene is named only where the DNA matches it firmly. Clone size is not always given. Where it is, it says once, few, many or a class for expanded clones.

J,size,V,D,DNA,CDR3
TRBJ2-3,-,TRBV5-4,TRBD1,TGTGCCAGCAGCTTGATAGGGACAGGGGGCACAGATACGCAGTATTTT,CASSLIGTGGTDTQYF
TRBJ2-2,-,TRBV5-6,-,TGTGCCAGCAGCTTGTCATCGACTAGAAGTGTCGGGGAGCTGTTTTTT,CASSLSSTRSVGELFF
TRBJ1-3,-,TRBV6-5,-,TGTGCCAGCAGGGCAGGGAGAAACACCATATATTTT,CASRAGRNTIYF
TRBJ2-2,-,TRBV6-5,-,TGTGCCAGCGCCCCGGGGTTAGCGAACACCGGGGAGCTGTTTTTT,CASAPGLANTGELFF
TRBJ2-7,-,TRBV5-5,TRBD1,TGTGCCAGCAGCTTGGTAGCGAGACAGGGACCCTACGAGCAGTACTTC,CASSLVARQGPYEQYF
TRBJ1-5,-,TRBV6-5,TRBD1,TGTGCCAGCAGTTACTCCAGGGGGGCTCAGCCCCAGCATTTT,CASSYSRGAQPQHF
TRBJ2-3,-,TRBV27,-,TGTGCCAGCAGACAGGGTAATTCAGATACGCAGTATTTT,CASRQGNSDTQYF
TRBJ2-7,-,TRBV6-1,-,TGTGCCAGCAGTCACGACAGGAGCTCCTACGAGCAGTACTTC,CASSHDRSSYEQYF
TRBJ1-6,-,TRBV6-5,-,TGTGCCAGCAGTTACTCAACCGGGACTCCTAATTCACCCCTCCACTTT,CASSYSTGTPNSPLHF
TRBJ1-2,-,TRBV5-4,-,TGTGCCAGCAGCTTTGGCAGGGGCCTTAACTATGGCTACACCTTC,CASSFGRGLNYGYTF
TRBJ2-3,-,TRBV4-1,TRBD1,TGCGCCAGCAGCCAAGGGGACAGGGGGCTCCCCACAGATACGCAGTATTTT,CASSQGDRGLPTDTQYF
TRBJ1-1,-,TRBV7-9,TRBD1,TGTGCCAGCAGCTTAGGGGACAGGTCTGAAGCTTTCTTT,CASSLGDRSEAFF
TRBJ1-1,once,TRBV4-2,-,TGTGCCAGCAGCCAATATAACACTGAAGCTTTCTTT,CASSQYNTEAFF
TRBJ1-1,-,TRBV6-5,-,TGTGCCAGCAGTTCTCGGGCGGGCACTGAAGCTTTCTTT,CASSSRAGTEAFF
TRBJ2-3,-,TRBV4-2,TRBD1,TGTGCCAGCAGCCGACCGGGACAGGGGTTAGATACGCAGTATTTT,CASSRPGQGLDTQYF
TRBJ2-5,-,TRBV4-1,-,TGCGCCAGCAGCCAAGAGTACAGTTCGGAGACCCAGTACTTC,CASSQEYSSETQYF
TRBJ1-3,-,TRBV5-1,TRBD1,TGCGCCAGCAGCTTGTCCGGGGACAGGGATCGGCTCTCTGGAAACACCATATATTTT,CASSLSGDRDRLSGNTIYF
TRBJ1-1,-,TRBV6-5,TRBD1,TGTGCCAGCAACCGGGACAGGGTCTTCACTGAAGCTTTCTTT,CASNRDRVFTEAFF
TRBJ2-5,few,TRBV5-6,-,TGTGCCAGCAGCCCCCCGCGGGGAGAGACCCAGTACTTC,CASSPPRGETQYF
TRBJ2-7,-,TRBV18,-,TGTGCCAGCTCACCACCGGACAGCTCCTACGAGCAGTACTTC,CASSPPDSSYEQYF
TRBJ2-4,-,TRBV5-8,TRBD2,TGTGCCAGCAGCTTGAATAGCGGGGGGCTATCAGCCAAAAACATTCAGTACTTC,CASSLNSGGLSAKNIQYF
TRBJ2-1,-,TRBV20-1,-,TGCAGTGCTAGAGCTCCCCGGGAGCAGTTCTTC,CSARAPREQFF
TRBJ1-2,-,TRBV2,-,TGTGCCAGCAGTGAAGCTCCAGGGGTGGTGGGCTATGGCTACACCTTC,CASSEAPGVVGYGYTF
TRBJ2-7,-,TRBV28,-,TGTGCCAGCAGTTTTAGTCCGTTCTACGAGCAGTACTTC,CASSFSPFYEQYF
TRBJ2-5,once,TRBV18,-,TGTGCCAGCTCTTCTCGAGGGGACTCTGTCGAGACCCAGTACTTC,CASSSRGDSVETQYF
TRBJ2-2,-,TRBV29-1,TRBD2,TGCAGCGGAAGAACTCTAGCGGGGGGTAACACCGGGGAGCTGTTTTTT,CSGRTLAGGNTGELFF
TRBJ1-2,-,TRBV2,TRBD1,TGTGCCAGCCGCCTAGGACAGGGGAGAGCGGGCTATGGCTACACCTTC,CASRLGQGRAGYGYTF
TRBJ2-7,-,TRBV5-1,TRBD1,TGCGCCAGCAGCTTGGGGGACAGGGTACCCTACGAGCAGTACTTC,CASSLGDRVPYEQYF